This T cell receptor (beta chain) comes out of a study of cytomegalovirus exposure and HLA in healthy donors. Germline CDR1 LNHDA, CDR2 SQIVND (reference sequence). Trimming cost V 3 bases and J 0 bases; bases outside gene matches: 5. This CDR3 contains 16 residues. This clone is a singleton in its sample. Its target is unknown. It was with 60 Vbeta and 13 Jbeta primers that the PCR ran. Profiling relied on immunoSEQ multiplex PCR, and the TCRdb table lists in-frame clones only, not all of them. Counted here are about 100,000 clones, more than 75% occurring once; the ten biggest clones make up under 4.5%. Study-level results: Per a prior analysis, the majority of TCR beta V segments were productive roughly 87% or roughly 30% of the time.

This sequence was found in a woman aged 45-59 years in good health and CMV-seropositive. The genes are TRBV19 and TRBJ1-3; TRBD1 aligns across 7 bases. The sample comprised PBMCs. Written as DNA, the CDR3 is TGTGCCAGTAGTATTGGCGGGACAGTCTCTGGAAACACCATATATTTT. This sequence encodes CASSIGGTVSGNTIYF.